The 31 T cell receptor beta chains given below trace back to one sample, sequenced in a study of T cells in Graves' hyperthyroidism and ophthalmopathy. The investigators amplified TCR beta CDR3 regions from RNA transcripts. First-round RT-PCR of the TCR CDR3 relied on the HTBI primer set. MiXCR, run by TCRdb on the multiplex PCR reads, gives a single entry per CDR3 protein. This table holds under 650,000 distinct CDR3 sequences, roughly 15% found once. Sequencing was done on a sample of blood. These receptors came from a woman between 25 and 40 years old with Graves' hyperthyroidism.

This clonotype was detected ten times or more. This chain links TRBV7-9 with TRBJ2-7; D perhaps matches TRBD1 (5 bases). Trimming took 0 bases from V and 7 from J, leaving 16 bases between them. Germline lookup yields CDR1 SEHNR and CDR2 FQNEAQ (reference sequence). This CDR3 has 15 amino acids. The CDR3 DNA sequence: TGTGCCAGCAGCTTAGCGGATAAGGGGCTGGGGGAGCAGTACTTC. It codes for CASSLADKGLGEQYF.

This clonotype was picked up a small number of times. This chain joins TRBV20-1 and TRBJ2-1; 10 bases are a match to TRBD2. The CDR3 is 15 amino acids. V lost 5 bases to trimming and J lost 4 bases; unmatched junction nucleotides: 8. The germline gives CDR1 DFQATT, CDR2 SNEGSKA (reference sequence). This CDR3 is CSAPWTSGLYNEQFF. The CDR3 DNA is TGCAGTGCTCCGTGGACTAGCGGACTATACAATGAGCAGTTCTTC.

CDR3 region: CASSQPGRGSDEQFF. CDR3 in DNA: TGCGCCAGCAGCCAACCCGGCAGGGGGTCGGATGAGCAGTTCTTC. The chain recombines TRBV4-1 with TRBJ2-1, with 7 bases fitting TRBD1. This CDR3 is built from 15 residues. Germline assignment: CDR1 MGHRA and CDR2 YSYEKL. Losses at the gene ends were 2 bases for V and 8 bases for J; bases not matched to a gene: 9.

This clonotype has more than one count but fewer than ten. CDR3: CASRGQGEQYF. The DNA for the CDR3 is TGTGCCAGCAGGGGACAGGGGGAGCAGTACTTC. J is TRBJ2-7 and V is TRBV7-9; 10 nucleotides line up with TRBD1. CDR1 is SEHNR and CDR2 is FQNEAQ in the germline V gene (reference sequence). This CDR3 has 11 residues. J gave up 7 bases and V 6 bases, and 0 bases lay outside the gene matches. Full variable domain (missing parts from reference TRBV7-9 and TRBJ2-7): DTGVSQNPRHKITKRGQNVTFRCDPISEHNRLYWYRQTLGQGPEFLTYFQNEAQLEKSRLLSDRFSAERPKGSFSTLEIQRTEQGDSAMYLCASRGQGEQYFGPGTRLTVT.

This clonotype was detected only a few times. The V call is TRBV19, the J call TRBJ1-1; D uncertain. This CDR3 spans 12 amino acids. CDR1 is LNHDA, CDR2 SQIVND, per germline (reference sequence). The V end was cut by 7 bases, the J end by 5 bases, with 11 bases between. In nucleotides, the CDR3 is TGTGCCAGTACCCTGGGAGGAACTGAAGCTTTCTTT. It encodes CASTLGGTEAFF.

The chain is built from TRBV12-3 or TRBV12-4 and TRBJ1-1, with 7 positions matching TRBD1. The CDR3 totals 18 residues. Trimming at V came to 5 bases and at J to 0 bases, leaving 15 bases not matched to a gene. This chain's CDR3 is CASSGTAWDSRMNTEAFF. For the CDR3, the DNA is TGTGCCAGCAGTGGGACTGCCTGGGACAGCCGGATGAACACTGAAGCTTTCTTT.

This clonotype was detected many times. This rearrangement joins TRBV29-1 to TRBJ2-7; 7 bases align to TRBD1. Germline V gene sequence: CDR1 SQVTM, CDR2 ANQGSEA. The CDR3 is 16 amino acids. V trimming: 0 bases; J trimming: 3 bases; junction bases outside the gene matches: 11. The CDR3 DNA reads TGCAGCGTTGAAGACCCAGTAAGGGGGCTCGGCTACGAGCAGTACTTC. The encoded protein is CSVEDPVRGLGYEQYF.

The chain is built from TRBV19 and TRBJ2-7, with 12 bases fitting TRBD1. The CDR3 has 16 amino acids. Trimming took 1 base from V and 3 from J; bases not matched to a gene: 4. Germline assignment: CDR1 LNHDA and CDR2 SQIVND (reference sequence). CDR3 nucleotide sequence: TGTGCCAGTAGTATAGCCGGGACAGGGGGCCTCTACGAGCAGTACTTC. Its translation is CASSIAGTGGLYEQYF. Full variable domain (missing parts from reference TRBV19 and TRBJ2-7): DGGITQSPKYLFRKEGQNVTLSCEQNLNHDAMYWYRQDPGQGLRLIYYSQIVNDFQKGDIAEGYSVSREKKESFPLTVTSAQKNPTAFYLCASSIAGTGGLYEQYFGPGTRLTVT.

This clonotype occurred many times. This chain joins TRBV9 and TRBJ2-1; D unclear. The germline CDR1 and CDR2 sequences are SGDLS and YYNGEE. Trimming shortened V by 5 bases and J by 9 bases, and 21 bases separated the two germline ends. The CDR3 runs to 15 residues. CDR3 region: CASSPVALRASEQFF. DNA for the CDR3: TGTGCCAGCAGTCCAGTTGCCCTTCGGGCCAGTGAGCAGTTCTTC.

The rearrangement joins TRBV7-9 to TRBJ2-3; TRBD2 matches at 13 bases. This CDR3 spans 17 amino acids. Germline V gene sequence: CDR1 SEHNR, CDR2 FQNEAQ (reference sequence). Trimming at V came to 2 bases and at J to 4 bases, leaving 6 bases not matched to a gene. The CDR3 reads CASSLPGLAGRADTQYF. The CDR3 DNA reads as TGTGCCAGCAGCTTACCGGGACTAGCGGGAAGGGCAGATACGCAGTATTTT.

This clonotype was recorded many times. The chain is built from TRBV27 and TRBJ2-1, with 9 nucleotides matching TRBD1. Germline loops: CDR1 MNHEY, CDR2 SMNVEV (reference sequence). The CDR3 extends over 15 amino acids. V lost 3 bases, J lost 4 bases, and 4 bases stayed unmatched. In DNA form, the CDR3 reads TGTGCCAGCAGTTTTACGACAGGGGGTTACAATGAGCAGTTCTTC. Translating it yields CASSFTTGGYNEQFF.

This clonotype was observed many times. The chain employs TRBV2 and TRBJ1-3, with unresolved D. CDR1 is SNHLY, CDR2 FYNNEI, per germline. Trimming cost V 2 bases and J 0 bases, with 5 bases left between them. The CDR3 is 14 amino acids. CDR3 in amino acids: CASSEYISGNTIYF. CDR3 DNA: TGTGCCAGCAGTGAATACATCTCTGGAAACACCATATATTTT.

J is TRBJ2-7 and V is TRBV7-8; 11 positions agree with TRBD2. From germline, CDR1 is SGHVS and CDR2 FQNEAQ. There are 16 residues in the CDR3. The junction had 8 bases not matched to a gene; V was cut back by 5 bases and J by 2 bases. For the CDR3, the DNA is TGTGCCAGCAGCCCCCATAAGACTAGCGGGACCTACGAGCAGTACTTC. It specifies CASSPHKTSGTYEQYF.

This clonotype was observed at least ten times. The chain links TRBV2 to TRBJ2-7, with 7 bases that match TRBD2. This CDR3 is 15 amino acids long. V dropped 5 bases and J dropped 4; count of bases not matched to a gene: 11. Germline-derived CDR1 and CDR2 are SNHLY and FYNNEI. The CDR3 nucleotides are TGTGCCAGCAGTTCCAGCGGACTAGTTACTTACGAGCAGTACTTC. Translation gives CASSSSGLVTYEQYF.

V and J are TRBV10-3 and TRBJ2-1; no definite D call. The germline CDR1 and CDR2 sequences are ENHRY and SYGVKD. The V end lost 0 bases, the J end lost 8 bases, and 8 bases lay between the germline ends. This CDR3 spans 13 amino acids. In nucleotides, the CDR3 is TGTGCCATCAGTGAGTCCTTTGGCGATGAGCAGTTCTTC. This encodes CAISESFGDEQFF.

Points on this clonotype: With a much larger clone just one base away, this may be a read error. The chain has TRBV7-2 and TRBJ2-1, with 7 nucleotides matching TRBD2. J gave up 1 base and V 1 base, and 1 base lay outside the gene matches. CDR3 size: 15 residues. The germline V gene has CDR1 SGHTA and CDR2 FQGNSA. The CDR3 reads CASSLDGRSYNEQFF. The CDR3 region has the DNA TGTGCCAGCAGCTTAGACGGGAGGTCCTACAATGAGCAGTTCTTC.

Concerning this clonotype itself: It may be a read error: a sequence one base away is much more abundant. The chain employs TRBV7-2 and TRBJ2-3, with D possibly matching TRBD2 (5 bases). In germline, CDR1 is SGHTA, CDR2 FQGNSA. The ends were cut back, 5 bases at V and 0 bases at J, with 12 bases in the middle. CDR3 length: 15 residues. This CDR3 is CASSLGAESTDTQYF. The CDR3 DNA is TGTGCCAGCAGCCTCGGAGCGGAGAGCACAGATACGCAGTATTTT.

This clonotype was seen repeatedly, ten times or more. The rearrangement joins TRBV27 to TRBJ2-7; TRBD1 aligns across 9 bases. The CDR3 is 15 amino acids. CDR1 is MNHEY and CDR2 is SMNVEV in the germline V gene (reference sequence). With V trimmed by 4 bases and J by 4 bases, 8 bases remained unmatched. The CDR3 loop is CASSSAGQGAYEQYF. Written as DNA, the CDR3 is TGTGCCAGCAGTTCCGCGGGACAGGGAGCTTACGAGCAGTACTTC.

V is TRBV27 and J is TRBJ1-3; D gene unclear. The CDR3 has 15 residues. CDR1 is MNHEY and CDR2 is SMNVEV in the germline V gene (reference sequence). Deletions cut 4 bases from V and 2 bases from J, with 12 bases between. The CDR3 sequence: CASSYSGSPGNTIYF. CDR3 sequence (DNA): TGTGCCAGCAGTTATTCCGGGAGTCCTGGAAACACCATATATTTT.

This clonotype was counted between two and nine times. The V and J genes are TRBV30 and TRBJ2-5; maybe TRBD2 (6 bases). V was clipped by 0 bases and J by 1 base, with 21 bases between them. This CDR3 region has 18 residues. Germline V gene lookup returns CDR1 GTSNPN and CDR2 SVGIG (reference sequence). The DNA for the CDR3 is TGTGCCTGGAGTGTACTTCGGGGGACCGGCACCCCCCAAGAGACCCAGTACTTC. Amino acids: CAWSVLRGTGTPQETQYF.

This clonotype was picked up a small number of times. A much larger clone differs by one base, so this may be a read error. V usage is TRBV11-2 and J usage is TRBJ2-3; D not certain. The V gene's germline CDR1 is SGHAT and CDR2 FQNNGV. The CDR3 length is 12 residues. In nucleotides, the CDR3 is TGTGCCGGCAGCTTAGAGTTAAATACGCAGTATTTT. Translating it yields CAGSLELNTQYF.

The rearrangement joins TRBV2 to TRBJ2-1; the D gene is possibly TRBD2 (5 bases). Germline V CDR1 and CDR2: SNHLY, FYNNEI. The CDR3 is made up of 14 amino acids. V dropped 7 bases and J dropped 7 bases, with 17 bases sitting between them. CDR3 sequence (DNA): TGTGCCAGCACCGGGTGGCGGGCGAGAAATGAGCAGTTCTTC. Amino acid sequence: CASTGWRARNEQFF.

This clonotype was counted many times. V gene TRBV12-3 or TRBV12-4 combines with J gene TRBJ1-3; tentatively, D is TRBD1 (6 bases). Deletions cut 6 bases from V and 2 bases from J, with 14 bases between. This CDR3 is built from 15 residues. The CDR3 coding sequence is TGTGCCAGCAGCTCAAGGGGGTATGCTGGAAACACCATATATTTT. Translating it yields CASSSRGYAGNTIYF.

There are a few counts of this clonotype. The CDR3 DNA sequence: TGCAGTGCTAGGGTGGTGGCTGGGACGAGTGAGCAGTACTTC. This translates into CSARVVAGTSEQYF. V is TRBV20-1 and J is TRBJ2-7; the D gene could be TRBD1 or TRBD2 (5 bases each). Between the trimmed V and J ends, which lost 3 bases and 7 bases, there was a span of 19 bases. Germline V gene sequence: CDR1 DFQATT, CDR2 SNEGSKA (reference sequence). This CDR3 contains 14 residues.

A few counts support this clonotype. This chain connects TRBV9 to TRBJ2-5; no clear D gene. This CDR3 is built from 13 residues. V lost 6 bases and J lost 5, with 14 bases in between. Germline V gene data show CDR1 as SGDLS and CDR2 as YYNGEE. The CDR3 bases are TGTGCCAGCAAAAGTAACAACATGGAGACCCAGTACTTC. This translates into CASKSNNMETQYF.

This clonotype showed up just a few times. The chain couples TRBV18 to TRBJ1-3; 9 positions match TRBD1. V dropped 6 bases and J dropped 9; count of bases not matched to a gene: 6. Germline V gene data show CDR1 as KGHSH and CDR2 as LQKENI. There are 13 residues in the CDR3. The CDR3 spells CASSPDRGGTIYF. CDR3 coding DNA: TGTGCCAGCTCCCCAGACAGGGGGGGCACCATATATTTT.

This clonotype was counted many times. The chain has TRBV28 and TRBJ2-1; possibly TRBD2 for D (6 bases). The CDR3 totals 17 residues. Germline CDR1 MDHEN, CDR2 SYDVKM. V lost 3 bases, J lost 3 bases, and 18 bases lay in between. The CDR3 nucleotides are TGTGCCAGCAGTTTCCGGGACTTCCAGGGCTTCTACAATGAGCAGTTCTTC. Translating gives CASSFRDFQGFYNEQFF.

The rearrangement links TRBV20-1 to TRBJ2-5; 9 bases align to TRBD1. V was pared by 4 bases and J by 4 bases, with 16 bases of the junction left unmatched. Germline assignment: CDR1 DFQATT and CDR2 SNEGSKA (reference sequence). The CDR3 runs 17 residues. DNA for the CDR3: TGCAGTGCTAATATGAACCTCCCACAGGGGGCAGGAGAGACCCAGTACTTC. Protein: CSANMNLPQGAGETQYF.

This chain uses TRBV4-1 with TRBJ2-2; 7 nucleotides agree with TRBD2. The J segment lost 3 bases and the V segment lost 0 bases, leaving 4 bases of the junction unmatched. The germline gives CDR1 MGHRA, CDR2 YSYEKL. The CDR3 spans 16 residues. This CDR3 reads CASSQDSSGYTGELFF. The CDR3 DNA follows: TGCGCCAGCAGCCAAGATTCTAGCGGTTACACCGGGGAGCTGTTTTTT.

This clonotype has ten or more counts. This chain joins TRBV28 and TRBJ2-7; TRBD2 aligns across 8 bases. Germline CDR1 MDHEN, CDR2 SYDVKM. The V and J ends lost 7 bases and 2 bases, in that order; junction bases with no gene match: 4. The CDR3 sequence is 13 residues long. The CDR3, as DNA: TGTGCCAGCATGTACGGGGGGGCCTACGAGCAGTACTTC. This sequence encodes CASMYGGAYEQYF.

This rearrangement joins TRBV5-4 to TRBJ1-1, with a tentative D call TRBD1 (6 bases). Germline V gene lookup returns CDR1 SGHNT and CDR2 YYREEE (reference sequence). The CDR3 length is 14 residues. The V gene lost 3 bases and the J gene lost 8 bases, with 17 bases spanning the gap. The CDR3, as DNA: TGTGCCAGCAGCTCCTCGAGGGGGGGCAGCGAAGCTTTCTTT. It codes for CASSSSRGGSEAFF.